This entry lists 10 T cell receptor beta chains sequenced from one sample in a study of blood T cells in healthy people across ages. Using a J-beta primer mix together with a sample-barcoded 5' primer, a second PCR was run for about 6 to 12 cycles. MiXCR, run by TCRdb on the 5' RACE reads, gives a single entry per CDR3 protein. The table has nearly 1 million distinct CDR3 sequences, 45% to 60% seen once. The sample consisted of blood. The receptor set was obtained from a woman aged 60-75 years in good health.

This rearrangement joins TRBV10-3 to TRBJ1-5; 7 nucleotides agree with TRBD1. Trimming took 0 bases from V and 0 from J; bases not matched to a gene: 5. This CDR3 has 17 residues. Germline assignment: CDR1 ENHRY and CDR2 SYGVKD. For the CDR3, the DNA is TGTGCCATCAGTGAGTCCGGGACAGCAATTAGCAATCAGCCCCAGCATTTT. This translates into CAISESGTAISNQPQHF.

Comment on this clonotype: This may arise from a read error, as a much more abundant clone is one base away. The genes are TRBV4-3 and TRBJ2-3; 8 bases match TRBD2. Germline V gene lookup returns CDR1 LGHNA and CDR2 YSLEER. The CDR3 sequence is 16 residues long. The CDR3 loop reads CVSSHQLAENTDTQYF. CDR3 coding DNA: TGCGTCAGCAGCCATCAACTAGCGGAGAACACAGATACGCAGTATTTT.

There are a few counts of this clonotype. V gene TRBV28 combines with J gene TRBJ2-7; TRBD1 matches 7 bases. The CDR3 covers 14 residues. Germline CDR1 is MDHEN and CDR2 is SYDVKM. V lost 8 bases, J lost 1 base, and 8 bases stayed unmatched. The CDR3 DNA sequence: TGTGCCAGCGGGACACCGGGACAGTCCTACGAGCAGTACTTC. It translates to CASGTPGQSYEQYF.

This clonotype was recorded once. This chain uses TRBV12-3 or TRBV12-4 with TRBJ2-2; TRBD1 might be the D (5 bases). The ends were cut back, 2 bases at V and 7 bases at J, with 11 bases in the middle. The CDR3 sequence is 14 residues long. CDR3 coding DNA: TGTGCCAGCAGTTTATTGACAGCCTACGGGGAGCTGTTTTTT. It yields the protein CASSLLTAYGELFF.

This clonotype is a singleton in its sample. The chain employs TRBV6-2 or TRBV6-3 and TRBJ2-7; TRBD1 might be the D (6 bases). The J call may be incorrect, as the DNA end agrees better with TRBJ2-5. The germline V gene has CDR1 MNHEY and CDR2 SVGEGT. The CDR3 is 14 amino acids. CDR3 residues: CASSYLSTGETQYF. DNA of the CDR3: TGTGCCAGCAGTTACCTTTCGACAGGAGAGACCCAGTACTTC.

This clonotype was observed a handful of times. This chain joins TRBV20-1 and TRBJ2-3; 12 bases agree with TRBD2. CDR3 length: 16 residues. Germline-derived CDR1 and CDR2 are DFQATT and SNEGSKA (reference sequence). The J segment lost 6 bases and the V segment lost 0 bases, leaving 7 bases of the junction unmatched. The CDR3 reads CSARDLGLAGRDTQYF. CDR3 coding DNA: TGCAGTGCTAGAGATCTAGGACTAGCGGGACGGGATACGCAGTATTTT.

This chain uses TRBV29-1 with TRBJ2-3; D is unclear. V dropped 2 bases and J dropped 1 base, with 7 bases sitting between them. Germline lookup yields CDR1 SQVTM and CDR2 ANQGSEA. This CDR3 contains 13 residues. CDR3 residues: CSVESPGTDTQYF. The CDR3 DNA reads TGCAGCGTTGAAAGTCCAGGCACAGATACGCAGTATTTT.

The chain uses TRBV4-3 and TRBJ2-1; 10 bases agree with TRBD2. The germline gives CDR1 LGHNA, CDR2 YSLEER. This CDR3 has 18 residues. The ends lost 0 bases at V and 5 bases at J; junction bases unmatched: 10. The CDR3, as DNA: TGCGCCAGCAGCCAAGATAGTAGCGGGAGGCATTTCAACAATGAGCAGTTCTTC. It yields the protein CASSQDSSGRHFNNEQFF.

This rearrangement joins TRBV14 to TRBJ2-1, with a tentative D call TRBD2 (7 bases). V dropped 0 bases and J dropped 4 bases, with 19 bases sitting between them. The CDR3 consists of 18 residues. Germline CDR1 is SGHDN and CDR2 is FVKESK. CDR3 bases: TGTGCCAGCAGCCAAGAAGGGGGGGCCAATTTTCCTTACAATGAGCAGTTCTTC. This sequence encodes CASSQEGGANFPYNEQFF.

Only a few counts were recorded for this clonotype. The CDR3 reads CASSLLPASSTDTQYF. The CDR3 DNA is TGTGCCAGCAGCTTACTACCGGCATCCAGCACAGATACGCAGTATTTT. This rearrangement joins TRBV7-9 to TRBJ2-3; no firm D call. This CDR3 has 16 amino acids. CDR1 is SEHNR and CDR2 is FQNEAQ in the germline V gene (reference sequence). V was shortened by 2 bases and J by 0 bases, with 12 bases between the two germline ends.